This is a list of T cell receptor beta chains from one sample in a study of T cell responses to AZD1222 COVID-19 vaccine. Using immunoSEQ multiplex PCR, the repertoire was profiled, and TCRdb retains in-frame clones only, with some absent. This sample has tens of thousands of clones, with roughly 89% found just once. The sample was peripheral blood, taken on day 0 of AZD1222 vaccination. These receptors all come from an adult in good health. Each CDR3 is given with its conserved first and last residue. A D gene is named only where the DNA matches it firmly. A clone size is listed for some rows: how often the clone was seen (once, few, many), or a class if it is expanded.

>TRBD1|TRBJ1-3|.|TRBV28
TGTGCCAGCAGTTACAAGGTGGGACAGGGGGCGAAAGGAAACACCATATATTTT
CASSYKVGQGAKGNTIYF
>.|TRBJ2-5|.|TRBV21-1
TGTGCCAGCAGCAAATTTCCGGGAAATTACCAAGAGACCCAGTACTTC
CASSKFPGNYQETQYF
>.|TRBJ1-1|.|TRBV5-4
TGTGCCAGCAGCTTGGGTGGGGGGCAAGACACTGAAGCTTTCTTT
CASSLGGGQDTEAFF
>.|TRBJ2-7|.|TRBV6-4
TGTGCCAGCAGTGACTCCCTCTACGAGCAGTACTTC
CASSDSLYEQYF
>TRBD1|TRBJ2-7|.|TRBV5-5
TGTGCCAGCAGCTTGGAGGGACAGGGGGTCTACGAGCAGTACTTC
CASSLEGQGVYEQYF
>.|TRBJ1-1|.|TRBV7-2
TGTGCCAGCAGCTCCCGTGTCGGGAACACTGAAGCTTTCTTT
CASSSRVGNTEAFF
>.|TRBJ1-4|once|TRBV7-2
TGTGCCAGCAGCTTATCGAGGGCAGGAGAAAAACTGTTTTTT
CASSLSRAGEKLFF
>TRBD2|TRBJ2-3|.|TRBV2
TGTGCCAGCCTAGGACTAGCGGGGTGGCCCGGCACAGATACGCAGTATTTT
CASLGLAGWPGTDTQYF
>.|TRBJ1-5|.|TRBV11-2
TGTGCCAGCAGCTTAGAGACAGGCCAACAGCATTTT
CASSLETGQQHF
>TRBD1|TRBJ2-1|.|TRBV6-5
TGTGCCAGCCGCTGGGACAGGGCTGGCAATGAGCAGTTCTTC
CASRWDRAGNEQFF
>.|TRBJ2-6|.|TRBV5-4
TGTGCCAGCAGCGCGGGGACGGGATCCTCTGGGGCCAACGTCCTGACTTTC
CASSAGTGSSGANVLTF
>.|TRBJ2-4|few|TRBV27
TGTGCCAGCAGTCGTCCTAAGTCGTATCTAGCCAAAAACATTCAGTACTTC
CASSRPKSYLAKNIQYF
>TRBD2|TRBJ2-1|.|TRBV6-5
TGTGCCAGCAGACAACTAGCGGGGGAGCAGTTCTTC
CASRQLAGEQFF